A single sample gave rise to the 16 T cell receptor beta chains below, sequenced in a study of neurological immune-mediated disorders. TCRdb called the 5' RACE reads again in MiXCR, with one record for every CDR3 protein. This table holds 49,000 or so distinct CDR3 sequences, 3.5% to 5.5% found once. The sample was PBMCs. These TCRs come from a woman in her fifties or sixties with multiple sclerosis.

This clonotype was detected many times. V and J are TRBV7-2 and TRBJ2-1, with a tentative D call TRBD1 (6 bases). This CDR3 is built from 15 residues. Germline CDR1 and CDR2: SGHTA and FQGNSA. V lost 1 base and J 8 bases, leaving 15 bases between the germline ends. The CDR3 nucleotides are TGTGCCAGCAGCTTAGAGGGTATTAGACAGGATGAGCAGTTCTTC. Translation gives CASSLEGIRQDEQFF.

Many counts were recorded for this clonotype. The chain uses TRBV10-3 and TRBJ2-1, with D maybe TRBD2 (6 bases). CDR1 is ENHRY and CDR2 is SYGVKD in the germline V gene. The V and J ends lost 2 bases and 5 bases respectively, with 10 bases between them. CDR3 length: 14 amino acids. This chain's CDR3 is CAISERGGHNEQFF. In DNA form, the CDR3 reads TGTGCCATCAGTGAGCGGGGAGGACACAATGAGCAGTTCTTC.

This clonotype showed up many times. The chain uses TRBV5-1 and TRBJ1-2; 8 bases match TRBD1. The CDR3 runs to 13 residues. V lost 0 bases, J lost 6 bases, and 1 base stayed unmatched. Germline V gene lookup returns CDR1 SGHRS and CDR2 YFSETQ. The CDR3 sequence: CASSLGTGNGYTF. The CDR3 region has the DNA TGCGCCAGCAGCTTGGGGACAGGGAATGGCTACACCTTC.

The J gene is TRBJ1-2, the V gene TRBV7-2; D is uncertain. The V end lost 5 bases, the J end lost 6 bases, and 13 bases lay between the germline ends. The CDR3 is 13 amino acids. CDR1 is SGHTA, CDR2 FQGNSA, per germline. The CDR3 DNA reads as TGTGCCAGCAGCCAGGCGGTATCGGATGGCTACACCTTC. Protein: CASSQAVSDGYTF. The full variable domain, in which reference TRBV7-2 and TRBJ1-2 provide the parts outside the CDR3, is GAGVSQSPSNKVTEKGKDVELRCDPISGHTALYWYRQSLGQGLEFLIYFQGNSAPDKSGLPSDRFSAERTGGSVSTLTIQRTQQEDSAVYLCASSQAVSDGYTFGSGTRLTVV.

This clonotype was seen a handful of times. The V call is TRBV12-3 or TRBV12-4, the J call TRBJ1-2; a weak D match, TRBD1 (6 bases). The length of the CDR3 is 15 residues. Trimming pared 2 bases from V and 4 bases from J, leaving 14 bases between. CDR3 in amino acids: CASSLQGLNAYGYTF. Written as DNA, the CDR3 is TGTGCCAGCAGTTTACAGGGGCTAAACGCCTATGGCTACACCTTC.

V is TRBV18 and J is TRBJ2-7; no clear D. The germline gives CDR1 KGHSH, CDR2 LQKENI. V gave up 2 bases and J gave up 3 bases, with 5 bases separating them. This CDR3 has 12 amino acids. The CDR3 spells CASSPKGYEQYV. CDR3 in DNA: TGTGCCAGCTCACCAAAGGGCTACGAGCAGTACGTC.

This clonotype has just a few counts. The chain uses TRBV7-2 and TRBJ2-1; D tentatively reads TRBD1 or TRBD2 (5 bases each). Trimming removed 5 bases from V and 10 bases from J, with 15 bases in between. This CDR3 region has 13 residues. Germline V gene lookup returns CDR1 SGHTA and CDR2 FQGNSA. The CDR3 here is CASSPIAEGEQFF. The CDR3, as DNA: TGTGCCAGCAGCCCCATCGCCGAGGGGGAGCAGTTCTTC.

Here the CDR3 DNA reads TGTGCCAGCAAGCGCAGCCAAGAGACCCAGTACTTC. It encodes CASKRSQETQYF. This chain joins TRBV6-2 or TRBV6-3 and TRBJ2-5; D remains unclear. Trimming cost V 7 bases and J 1 base, with 7 bases left between them. Germline V gives CDR1 MNHEY, CDR2 SVGEGT. This CDR3 spans 12 amino acids.

This clonotype was detected many times. The rearrangement links TRBV28 to TRBJ2-1; no clear D. Germline assignment: CDR1 MDHEN and CDR2 SYDVKM. Trimming removed 4 bases from V and 15 bases from J, with 13 bases in between. This CDR3 comprises 11 residues. CDR3 protein: CASSSGPRRFF. CDR3 DNA sequence: TGTGCCAGCAGTTCGGGCCCGAGGCGGTTCTTC.

This clonotype appeared a few times. The chain combines TRBV6-5 with TRBJ1-4; D unclear. CDR3 length equals 14 residues. V was shortened by 2 bases and J by 5 bases, with 9 bases between the two germline ends. Germline CDR1 is MNHEY and CDR2 is SVGAGI. CDR3 loop: CASSYGISNEKLFF. CDR3 coding DNA: TGTGCCAGCAGTTACGGGATTTCAAATGAAAAACTGTTTTTT.

This clonotype appeared many times. V is TRBV20-1 and J is TRBJ2-3; TRBD1 might be the D (5 bases). The CDR3 consists of 12 residues. V dropped 6 bases and J dropped 4 bases, with 11 bases sitting between them. Germline V gene sequence: CDR1 DFQATT, CDR2 SNEGSKA (reference sequence). CDR3 bases: TGCAGTGCCAGCAGGGTCGCAGATACGCAGTATTTT. As protein: CSASRVADTQYF.

The chain carries TRBV10-2 and TRBJ2-3, with D possibly matching TRBD1 (6 bases). CDR3 length: 14 amino acids. CDR1 and CDR2 from the germline V gene are WSHSY and SAAADI. The germline V and J ends were trimmed by 4 bases and 5 bases, with 13 bases remaining between them. The CDR3 DNA reads TGCGCCAGCAGTGCGGACAGCGGACTAGATACGCAGTATTTT. Translating gives CASSADSGLDTQYF.

This chain connects TRBV15 to TRBJ2-2; no clear D gene. The V gene lost 0 bases and the J gene lost 1 base, with 6 bases spanning the gap. The CDR3 has 15 amino acids. Germline-derived CDR1 and CDR2 are LNHNV and YYDKDF (reference sequence). CDR3 amino acids: CATSRDNRNTGELFF. CDR3 DNA: TGTGCCACCAGCAGAGATAACAGGAACACCGGGGAGCTGTTTTTT. Variable domain in full (rest from reference TRBV15 and TRBJ2-2): DAMVIQNPRYQVTQFGKPVTLSCSQTLNHNVMYWYQQKSSQAPKLLFHYYDKDFNNEADTPDNFQSRRPNTSFCFLDIRSPGLGDTAMYLCATSRDNRNTGELFFGEGSRLTVL.

The genes are TRBV7-2 and TRBJ2-5; D not certain. The CDR3 length is 18 residues. Germline lookup yields CDR1 SGHTA and CDR2 FQGNSA. Trimming removed 0 bases from V and 2 bases from J, with 19 bases in between. The chain's CDR3 is CASSLAYRGTTIQETQYF. DNA of the CDR3: TGTGCCAGCAGCTTAGCGTATCGTGGTACGACAATTCAAGAGACCCAGTACTTC.

This clonotype was counted at least ten times. The rearrangement uses TRBV7-8 and TRBJ2-5; TRBD2 aligns across 10 bases. J gave up 4 bases and V 2 bases, and 1 base lay outside the gene matches. This CDR3 contains 14 residues. The germline V gene encodes CDR1 SGHVS and CDR2 FQNEAQ. The CDR3 region has the DNA TGTGCCAGCAGCTTAAGGACTAGCGGAGAGACCCAGTACTTC. Translation gives CASSLRTSGETQYF.

This clonotype was picked up many times. This chain connects TRBV28 to TRBJ2-1; a weak D match, TRBD2 (6 bases). The CDR3 loop spans 16 amino acids. Germline assignment: CDR1 MDHEN and CDR2 SYDVKM. The V and J ends lost 7 bases and 4 bases respectively, with 20 bases between them. Written as DNA, the CDR3 is TGTGCCAGCACCCCGGGGGACGGTCGTGGGTACAATGAGCAGTTCTTC. This codes for CASTPGDGRGYNEQFF.